This T cell receptor (beta chain) appears in the sequencing data of a study of cytomegalovirus exposure and HLA in healthy donors. Study results and limitations: Some TCR beta chains (roughly 150 of them) were listed as cytomegalovirus-associated.

Concerning this clone itself: The antigen is unknown.

V lost 5 bases to trimming and J lost 1 base, with 17 bases between them. Germline V lookup: CDR1 SGHAT, CDR2 FQNNGV. CDR3 length equals 16 residues. The primer mix had 60 Vbeta and 13 Jbeta primers. Assay used: immunoSEQ multiplex PCR; TCRdb lists only in-frame clones, some missing. The sample yields over 150,000 clones, around four fifths seen once. The sequenced sample consisted of PBMCs. The gene calls are TRBV11-2 and TRBJ1-2; tentative D call: TRBD1 (5 bases). This sequence was found in a woman aged 45-65 years in good health and CMV-seronegative. The CDR3 sequence: CASSLLSLRGNYGYTF. For the CDR3, the DNA is TGTGCCAGCAGCCTCCTATCCTTAAGGGGTAACTATGGCTACACCTTC.